Described below is a single T cell receptor beta chain sequence and its context. The source of the sample is a study of blood T cell repertoires in COVID-19. About the study: Some COVID-19 samples were acute and others convalescent; all came from the United States, Italy and Spain.

The CDR3 extends over 17 amino acids. The V end was cut by 0 bases, the J end by 5 bases, with 19 bases between. The germline V gene encodes CDR1 LGHNA and CDR2 YSLEER. Methods used by the authors: Reference gene primer amplification gave nucleated cell count estimates. Measured with immunoSEQ multiplex PCR; TCRdb has only the in-frame clones, and not every one. D and trimming come from the DNA, and the V and J calls and clone size come from that table. The top ten hold about an eighth of the sample, which has around 200,000 clones, roughly 85% seen once. The chain is built from TRBV4-3 and TRBJ1-1; D might be TRBD1 (5 bases). The receptor comes from a young woman who had recovered from COVID-19. The sample comprised peripheral blood. DNA of the CDR3: TGCGCCAGCAGCCAAGACCCTTCAGGGTTCATGGGTACTGAAGCTTTCTTT. It translates to CASSQDPSGFMGTEAFF.